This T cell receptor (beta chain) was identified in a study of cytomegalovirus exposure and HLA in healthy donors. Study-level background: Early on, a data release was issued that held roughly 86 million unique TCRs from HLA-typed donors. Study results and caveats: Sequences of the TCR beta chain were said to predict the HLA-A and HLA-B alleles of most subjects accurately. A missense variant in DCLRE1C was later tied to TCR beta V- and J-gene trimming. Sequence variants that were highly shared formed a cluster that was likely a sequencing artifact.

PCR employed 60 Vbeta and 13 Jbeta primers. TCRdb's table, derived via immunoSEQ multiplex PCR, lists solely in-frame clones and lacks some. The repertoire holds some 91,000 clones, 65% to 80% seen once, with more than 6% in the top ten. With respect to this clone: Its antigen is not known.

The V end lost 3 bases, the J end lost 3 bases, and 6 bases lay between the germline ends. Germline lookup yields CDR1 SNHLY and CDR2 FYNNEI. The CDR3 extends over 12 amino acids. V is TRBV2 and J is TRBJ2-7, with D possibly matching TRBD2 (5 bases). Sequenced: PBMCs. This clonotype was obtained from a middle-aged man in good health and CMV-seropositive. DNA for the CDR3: TGTGCCAGCAGTGAGGCGGGCTACGAGCAGTACTTC. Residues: CASSEAGYEQYF.